This TCR beta chain was captured in a study of regulatory T cells in long-lasting Graves disease. The study's findings and limits: New patients shared about a thousand public clonotypes, fewer than the 2,741 shared by persistent patients. Those with persistent Graves' had less TCR diversity than newly diagnosed patients.

TCR beta libraries were built with iRepertoire HTBI primers and Arm-PCR of CDR3 regions. TCRdb reprocessed the multiplex PCR reads with MiXCR, giving one entry per CDR3 protein. The repertoire holds a few hundred thousand distinct CDR3 sequences, with 18% as singletons. Germline V gives CDR1 DFQATT, CDR2 SNEGSKA (reference sequence). The CDR3 spans 12 residues. Trimming left V 4 bases short and J 3 bases short, with 10 bases between. There are many counts of this clonotype. The antigen is not known. Time point of the sample: newly diagnosed GD, antithyroid drugs for less than 3 months. Extracted PBMC RNA gave rise to the TCR library. The data were also submitted as part of a second study, on T cells in Graves' hyperthyroidism and ophthalmopathy. This second study notes: HTBI primers drove first-round RT-PCR of the TCR CDR3. Most clonotypes expanded in the thyroid (above 0.001) were also present in blood.

This material consisted of peripheral blood mononuclear cells (PBMCs), taken at new diagnosis, from a patient treated with antithyroid drugs. The sequence was collected from a woman in her twenties or thirties with Graves disease. V usage is TRBV20-1 and J usage is TRBJ2-7; no clear D. In DNA form, the CDR3 reads TGCAGTGCTAAAGGGCAGATCTACGAGCAGTACTTC. Translated: CSAKGQIYEQYF.